The sequence of this TCR beta chain was determined in a study of human T cells and chemical hapten exposure. In the study overall: The use of 2% DPC on approximately 2 cm by approximately 2 cm of upper inner arm skin constituted sensitization.

Time point indicated: patch test 2, 6 weeks after DPC sensitization. As to treatment: therapeutic diphenylcyclopropenone sensitization with weekly scalp DPC. V shed 5 bases, J shed 0 bases, and the junction held 7 bases outside the gene matches. Per germline, CDR1 SGHAT and CDR2 FQDESV (reference sequence). The CDR3 has 16 amino acids. TCRdb fed the RACE reads into MiXCR, producing one record per CDR3 protein. The sample holds a few hundred thousand distinct CDR3 sequences, just under 6.5% seen once. In this sample, this clonotype turned up many times. The chain uses TRBV11-1 and TRBJ2-3, with 8 bases matching TRBD1. The source is a woman aged 18-35 years with alopecia areata. Some clones in this sample may be carry-over from other donors' samples. The specimen comprised whole blood, sampled in connection with sensitization to the hapten diphenylcyclopropenone (DPC). Here the CDR3 reads CASSPPGGGSTDTQYF. The CDR3 bases are TGTGCCAGCAGCCCTCCAGGGGGCGGAAGCACAGATACGCAGTATTTT.